What follows are 2 T cell receptor beta chains derived from one specimen sequenced in a study of identifying expanded T cells in peripheral blood. Sequencing used immunoSEQ multiplex PCR; TCRdb keeps in-frame clones, though not all of them. This sample yields about 83,000 clones, of which approximately 89% are seen a single time; 2.5% to 3.5% belongs to the top ten. The sequencing input was blood. Receptors originate from a person aged 18 to 75 in good health.

The chain uses TRBV10-3 and TRBJ2-1; 9 nucleotides agree with TRBD2. From germline, CDR1 is ENHRY and CDR2 SYGVKD. CDR3 length: 17 residues. V shed 0 bases, J shed 1 base, and the junction held 4 bases outside the gene matches. CDR3 protein: CAISESGLARSYNEQFF. In DNA, the CDR3 is TGTGCCATCAGTGAGTCGGGACTAGCTCGGTCCTACAATGAGCAGTTCTTC.

The V gene is TRBV15, the J gene TRBJ2-1; 8 bases map to TRBD2. This CDR3 is built from 15 residues. Germline V gene lookup returns CDR1 LNHNV and CDR2 YYDKDF (reference sequence). V lost 6 bases and J lost 3; bases outside the gene matches: 7. The CDR3 here is CATRRAGAVYNEQFF. For the CDR3, the DNA is TGTGCCACCAGGCGAGCGGGAGCTGTCTACAATGAGCAGTTCTTC.